The rows below give T cell receptor beta chains drawn from one sample of a study of identical twins. MiXCR was run by TCRdb on the 5' RACE reads, yielding one entry per CDR3 protein. Here the sample spans about 520,000 distinct CDR3 sequences, 22% being singletons. These records were also assigned to another study, of T cells expressing NK-cell markers.

The sample consisted of CD4+ T cells sorted from blood. Receptors originate from a woman younger than 30 in good health. CDR3s include the opening cysteine and the closing phenylalanine or tryptophan. D genes are given only for firm matches. Size values are once, few and many counts, or a class for expanded clones, and some rows have none.

j_call cdr3_length clone_size d_call v_call cdr3_aa cdr3_nt
TRBJ2-3 14 . . TRBV7-3 CASSLDRDSDTQYF TGTGCCAGCAGCTTAGACAGGGACTCAGATACGCAGTATTTT
TRBJ2-3 13 . . TRBV20-1 CSARGWGTDTQYF TGCAGTGCTAGGGGGTGGGGCACAGATACGCAGTATTTT
TRBJ1-2 14 . TRBD1 TRBV20-1 CSVFSGTDNYGYTF TGCAGTGTTTTTTCCGGGACAGATAACTATGGCTACACCTTC
TRBJ2-2 13 . . TRBV12-3/TRBV12-4 CASSRDNTGELFF TGTGCCAGCAGTCGCGACAACACCGGGGAGCTGTTTTTT
TRBJ2-1 14 few . TRBV20-1 CSARSQVNPNEQFF TGCAGTGCTAGAAGCCAGGTCAACCCCAATGAGCAGTTCTTC
TRBJ1-5 14 many . TRBV6-1 CASSIRGGDQPQHF TGTGCCAGCAGTATCCGCGGGGGAGATCAGCCCCAGCATTTT
TRBJ2-3 13 few . TRBV5-1 CASSLWGLDTQYF TGCGCCAGCAGCTTGTGGGGCTTGGATACGCAGTATTTT
TRBJ2-7 13 . . TRBV7-2 CASSLGQVDEQYF TGTGCCAGCAGCTTAGGACAGGTGGATGAGCAGTACTTC
TRBJ2-5 15 few TRBD2 TRBV5-1 CASSLMSGREETQYF TGCGCCAGCAGCTTGATGAGCGGGAGAGAAGAGACCCAGTACTTC
TRBJ2-7 12 . TRBD1 TRBV20-1 CSAPGQGSEQYF TGCAGTGCCCCCGGACAGGGCAGCGAGCAGTACTTC
TRBJ2-7 12 few . TRBV7-2 CASSLLGSEQYF TGTGCCAGCAGCTTATTGGGTTCCGAGCAGTACTTC
TRBJ1-2 13 few . TRBV12-3/TRBV12-4 CASSSNSNYGYTF TGTGCCAGCAGCTCTAACTCCAACTATGGCTACACCTTC
TRBJ2-7 14 many TRBD2 TRBV5-1 CASSLISGTGEQYF TGCGCCAGCAGCCTCATTAGCGGGACGGGCGAGCAGTACTTC
TRBJ2-1 15 . TRBD1 TRBV6-5 CASSYPGQGGDEQFF TGTGCCAGCAGTTACCCCGGACAGGGTGGGGATGAGCAGTTCTTC
TRBJ1-1 11 many . TRBV10-3 CAISENTEAFF TGTGCCATCAGTGAAAACACTGAAGCTTTCTTT
TRBJ2-7 12 many . TRBV5-6 CASSMGTSKQYF TGTGCCAGCAGCATGGGGACGTCCAAGCAGTACTTC
TRBJ2-1 16 . TRBD2 TRBV20-1 CSAGTTSGGSYNEQFF TGCAGTGCTGGAACGACTAGCGGGGGTTCCTACAATGAGCAGTTCTTC
TRBJ2-1 16 few TRBD2 TRBV12-3/TRBV12-4 CASSDRGGGSYNEQFF TGTGCCAGCAGCGACCGGGGCGGGGGTTCCTACAATGAGCAGTTCTTC
TRBJ2-1 15 . . TRBV20-1 CSAAVAEGSYNEQFF TGCAGTGCTGCGGTAGCGGAGGGCTCCTACAATGAGCAGTTCTTC
TRBJ2-1 13 . . TRBV2 CASSALLRNEQFF TGTGCCAGCAGTGCCCTACTTAGGAATGAGCAGTTCTTC